What follows are 27 T cell receptor beta chains derived from one specimen sequenced in a study of blood T cells in healthy people across ages. Using a J-beta primer mix together with a sample-barcoded 5' primer, a second PCR was run for roughly 6 to 11 cycles. Via MiXCR, TCRdb re-called the 5' RACE reads, giving one row per CDR3 protein. Of approximately 680,000 distinct CDR3 sequences listed, roughly 30% are singletons. Sequencing used blood. The receptor source for this set is a woman of 80 years or more in good health.

This clonotype was detected ten times or more. CDR3 amino acids: CASSQSGGNSYEQYF. The DNA for the CDR3 is TGTGCCAGCAGCCAGAGTGGAGGGAACTCCTACGAGCAGTACTTC. The chain uses TRBV7-9 and TRBJ2-7, with D possibly matching TRBD2 (6 bases). This CDR3 comprises 15 residues. Germline V lookup: CDR1 SEHNR, CDR2 FQNEAQ (reference sequence). V dropped 5 bases and J dropped 0 bases, with 14 bases sitting between them. Variable domain in full (rest from reference TRBV7-9 and TRBJ2-7): DTGVSQNPRHKITKRGQNVTFRCDPISEHNRLYWYRQTLGQGPEFLTYFQNEAQLEKSRLLSDRFSAERPKGSFSTLEIQRTEQGDSAMYLCASSQSGGNSYEQYFGPGTRLTVT.

This clonotype appeared many times. V and J are TRBV7-6 and TRBJ2-3; 9 bases are a match to TRBD2. This CDR3 is 18 amino acids long. V shed 1 base, J shed 2 bases, and the junction held 10 bases outside the gene matches. Germline V gene lookup returns CDR1 SGHVS and CDR2 FNYEAQ. The CDR3 sequence: CASSLGVGAGGPTDTQYF. The CDR3 DNA reads TGTGCCAGCAGCTTAGGAGTAGGGGCGGGGGGGCCCACAGATACGCAGTATTTT.

This clonotype showed up just a few times. The chain links TRBV19 to TRBJ1-6; D unresolved. The ends were cut back, 4 bases at V and 8 bases at J, with 9 bases in the middle. This CDR3 comprises 13 residues. Germline assignment: CDR1 LNHDA and CDR2 SQIVND (reference sequence). For the CDR3, the DNA is TGTGCCAGTAGTACGAAGCGAGATTCACCCCTCCACTTT. Its translation: CASSTKRDSPLHF.

The chain joins TRBV4-2 to TRBJ2-2, with TRBD1 identical over 9 bases. The CDR3 length is 16 residues. Germline loops: CDR1 LGHNA, CDR2 YNFKEQ. The V gene end was trimmed by 1 base and the J gene end by 3 bases; junction bases not matched to a gene: 3. As DNA, the CDR3 is TGTGCCAGCAGCCAAGCGACAGGGGGGGACACCGGGGAGCTGTTTTTT. This gives the protein CASSQATGGDTGELFF.

In this sample, this clonotype turned up a few times. A read error may explain this, as a much larger clone is one base away. The rearrangement uses TRBV29-1 and TRBJ2-1; a possible D gene is TRBD1 (7 bases). The CDR3 totals 12 residues. V lost 7 bases and J 13 bases, leaving 20 bases between the germline ends. Germline V gene lookup returns CDR1 SQVTM and CDR2 ANQGSEA. Here the CDR3 DNA reads TGCAGCGCTCGACAGGGAGGAGAGACCCAGTTCTTC. This translates into CSARQGGETQFF.

This chain joins TRBV6-1 and TRBJ1-2; D remains ambiguous. Trimming stripped 3 bases from V and 2 bases from J, with 7 bases between. Germline CDR1 reads MNHNS; CDR2 reads SASEGT. The CDR3 totals 13 residues. CDR3 residues: CASSDSGNYGYTF. The CDR3 nucleotides are TGTGCCAGCAGTGATTCTGGGAACTATGGCTACACCTTC.

Concerning this clonotype: Germline is not matched at one junction end, which may reflect a read error. The CDR3, as DNA: TGTGCCTGCAGCTTAGCGGGTTACAATGAGCAGTTCTTC. Translated, it gives CACSLAGYNEQFF. The V and J genes are TRBV11-1 and TRBJ2-1, with TRBD2 matching 7 bases. The germline gives CDR1 SGHAT, CDR2 FQDESV (reference sequence). The CDR3 consists of 13 residues. Drawing the rest from reference TRBV11-1 and TRBJ2-1, the complete variable domain is EAEVAQSPRYKITEKSQAVAFWCDPISGHATLYWYRQILGQGPELLVQFQDESVVDDSQLPKDRFSAERLKGVDSTLKIQPAELGDSAMYLCACSLAGYNEQFFGPGTRLTVL.

This clonotype was observed at least ten times. The V and J genes are TRBV20-1 and TRBJ2-1, with 12 positions matching TRBD1. V lost 0 bases, J lost 6 bases, and 15 bases stayed unmatched. CDR3 size: 19 residues. Germline-derived CDR1 and CDR2 are DFQATT and SNEGSKA (reference sequence). CDR3 in amino acids: CSARELLWRGQGAPNEQFF. The CDR3 coding sequence is TGCAGTGCTAGAGAGTTATTATGGAGGGGACAGGGGGCGCCCAATGAGCAGTTCTTC.

This clonotype was counted at least ten times. The chain uses TRBV7-2 and TRBJ1-5; D may be TRBD1 (5 bases). V lost 1 base and J lost 0, with 7 bases in between. Per the germline V gene, CDR1 is SGHTA and CDR2 is FQGNSA. This CDR3 spans 15 amino acids. The CDR3 loop reads CASSLGQSSNQPQHF. The CDR3 DNA sequence: TGTGCCAGCAGCTTAGGACAGTCTAGCAATCAGCCCCAGCATTTT.

This clonotype was detected only once. A read error may explain this, as a much larger clone is one base away. The gene calls are TRBV5-1 and TRBJ2-1, with 7 bases aligning to TRBD2. From germline, CDR1 is SGHRS and CDR2 YFSETQ. V was pared by 4 bases and J by 4 bases, with 8 bases of the junction left unmatched. The CDR3 contains 15 residues. CDR3: CASSETSRVYNEQFF. The CDR3 DNA reads TGCGCCAGCAGCGAGACTAGCCGGGTGTACAATGAGCAGTTCTTC. Complete variable domain (other parts from reference TRBV5-1 and TRBJ2-1): KAGVTQTPRYLIKTRGQQVTLSCSPISGHRSVSWYQQTPGQGLQFLFEYFSETQRNKGNFPGRFSGRQFSNSRSEMNVSTLELGDSALYLCASSETSRVYNEQFFGPGTRLTVL.

V is TRBV7-6 and J is TRBJ2-1; 11 nucleotides match TRBD2. The CDR3 is 21 amino acids. Germline trimming cut 0 bases from V and 7 bases from J; bases unmatched to any gene: 20. Germline V gene sequence: CDR1 SGHVS, CDR2 FNYEAQ. CDR3 in DNA: TGTGCCAGCAGCTTAGCGGTACCCCGATCGCTAGCGGGGGGAGCGGAAAATGAGCAGTTCTTC. As protein: CASSLAVPRSLAGGAENEQFF.

This clonotype was seen ten or more times. The CDR3 is CASSEMLGVETQYF. The CDR3 DNA reads TGTGCCAGCAGTGAAATGTTAGGGGTGGAGACCCAGTACTTC. The gene calls are TRBV6-1 and TRBJ2-5; tentative D call: TRBD1 (5 bases). Deletions cut 2 bases from V and 5 bases from J, with 12 bases between. This CDR3 contains 14 residues. Germline values: CDR1 MNHNS, CDR2 SASEGT.

The sample holds many counts of this clonotype. The V gene is TRBV5-1, the J gene TRBJ2-3; D gene unclear. The CDR3 runs 15 residues. V dropped 5 bases and J dropped 3 bases, with 16 bases sitting between them. Germline V CDR1 and CDR2: SGHRS, YFSETQ. The CDR3 sequence is CASSPTTAHTDTQYF. The DNA for the CDR3 is TGCGCCAGCAGTCCCACTACCGCTCATACAGATACGCAGTATTTT.

This clonotype was seen at least ten times. In DNA form, the CDR3 reads TGTGCCAGCTCACAATTTCTAGCGGAATCTCTGGGGGAGCAGTACTTC. Its translation is CASSQFLAESLGEQYF. V gene TRBV18 combines with J gene TRBJ2-7; 7 bases align to TRBD2. The length of the CDR3 is 16 residues. Germline trimming cut 4 bases from V and 7 bases from J; bases unmatched to any gene: 16. Germline-derived CDR1 and CDR2 are KGHSH and LQKENI.

The chain carries TRBV28 and TRBJ1-6; D is perhaps TRBD1 (5 bases). From germline, CDR1 is MDHEN and CDR2 SYDVKM. The CDR3 spans 12 residues. V dropped 6 bases and J dropped 10 bases, with 10 bases sitting between them. CDR3 nucleotides: TGTGCCAGCAGCGTCCGGGGCTCACCCCTCCACTTT. It encodes CASSVRGSPLHF.

This clonotype was seen a few times. One base away lies a much larger clone, so this may be a sequencing read error. The chain joins TRBV27 to TRBJ2-4, with TRBD1 as a possible D gene (5 bases). The germline V and J ends were trimmed by 5 bases and 6 bases, with 11 bases remaining between them. CDR1 MNHEY and CDR2 SMNVEV come from the germline V gene (reference sequence). The length of the CDR3 is 13 residues. The CDR3 loop is CASSGQGGNIQYF. The CDR3 DNA is TGTGCCAGCAGTGGGCAGGGCGGAAACATTCAGTACTTC.

This clonotype was observed a single time. With a much larger clone just one base away, this may be a read error. V usage is TRBV20-1 and J usage is TRBJ2-7; D is possibly TRBD2 (6 bases). The J call may be incorrect, as the DNA end agrees better with TRBJ2-5. This CDR3 spans 13 amino acids. Germline CDR1 and CDR2: DFQATT and SNEGSKA (reference sequence). The CDR3 nucleotides read TGCAGTGCTAGGTTGGGACTCCGTCAGACCCAGTACTTC. This encodes CSARLGLRQTQYF.

In this sample, this clonotype turned up many times. The chain employs TRBV9 and TRBJ2-3; D is undetermined. Germline CDR1 reads SGDLS; CDR2 reads YYNGEE. Trimming pared 4 bases from V and 4 bases from J, leaving 13 bases between. The CDR3 length is 14 residues. The CDR3 is CASSPPARADTQYF. CDR3 DNA: TGTGCCAGCAGCCCCCCTGCCCGCGCAGATACGCAGTATTTT.

This clonotype has only a few counts. This may be a read error, as it is one base from a much larger clone. CDR3 coding DNA: TGTCCCAGTAGTCCACGGGGACAGCTATACGAGCAGTACTTC. This codes for CPSSPRGQLYEQYF. The chain combines TRBV19 with TRBJ2-7, with 7 positions matching TRBD1. The CDR3 length is 14 residues. Germline CDR1 is LNHDA and CDR2 is SQIVND (reference sequence).

On this clonotype: A much larger clone differs from this one at a single base, so this may be a read error. V is TRBV6-6 and J is TRBJ2-7; a weak D match, TRBD1 (6 bases). The germline V gene encodes CDR1 MNHNY and CDR2 SVGAGI (reference sequence). This CDR3 is built from 13 residues. This chain's CDR3 is CASNGQSSYERYF. The CDR3, as DNA: TGTGCCAGCAATGGACAGAGCTCCTACGAGCGGTACTTC.

V usage is TRBV5-1 and J usage is TRBJ2-3; D remains unclear. In germline, CDR1 is SGHRS, CDR2 YFSETQ. V was pared by 0 bases and J by 0 bases, with 14 bases between. The length of the CDR3 is 17 residues. The CDR3 DNA reads as TGCGCCAGCAGCTTGGGTGGTCAGCGAGCCAGCACAGATACGCAGTATTTT. Translated, it gives CASSLGGQRASTDTQYF. The full variable domain, completed using reference TRBV5-1 and TRBJ2-3, is KAGVTQTPRYLIKTRGQQVTLSCSPISGHRSVSWYQQTPGQGLQFLFEYFSETQRNKGNFPGRFSGRQFSNSRSEMNVSTLELGDSALYLCASSLGGQRASTDTQYFGPGTRLTVL.

The chain joins TRBV7-2 to TRBJ2-3; D is undetermined. The CDR3 consists of 13 residues. CDR1 and CDR2 (germline): SGHTA, FQGNSA. The germline V and J ends were trimmed by 1 base and 6 bases, with 8 bases remaining between them. CDR3 protein: CASSLGLPDTQYF. Written as DNA, the CDR3 is TGTGCCAGCAGCTTAGGCTTGCCGGATACGCAGTATTTT.

This clonotype was recorded only once. V is TRBV2 and J is TRBJ2-1; 7 nucleotides agree with TRBD1. Unmatched junction bases numbered 6, after V lost 6 bases and J lost 10 bases. The germline V gene encodes CDR1 SNHLY and CDR2 FYNNEI. This CDR3 comprises 12 residues. The CDR3 coding sequence is TGTGCCAGCAGAGGGGGCACCTACGAGCAGTTCTTC. It specifies CASRGGTYEQFF.

V usage is TRBV12-3 or TRBV12-4 and J usage is TRBJ2-4; D is possibly TRBD1 (5 bases). The DNA end lines up better with TRBJ2-7; the J call may be wrong. This CDR3 region has 13 residues. The CDR3 is CASSLVPGHEQYF. The CDR3 bases are TGTGCCAGCAGTTTAGTCCCAGGGCACGAGCAGTACTTC.

This clonotype has ten or more counts. The chain carries TRBV29-1 and TRBJ1-4, with D hard to call. This CDR3 has 13 amino acids. V was shortened by 6 bases and J by 8 bases, with 16 bases between the two germline ends. In germline, CDR1 is SQVTM, CDR2 ANQGSEA. CDR3 sequence: CSVKAGVGEKLFF. The CDR3 DNA follows: TGCAGCGTAAAAGCCGGGGTCGGAGAAAAACTGTTTTTT.

In its sample, this clonotype was seen many times. This chain links TRBV4-2 with TRBJ2-3; 11 bases fit TRBD1. CDR1 and CDR2 from the germline V gene are LGHNA and YNFKEQ. With V trimmed by 0 bases and J by 0 bases, 5 bases remained unmatched. This CDR3 has 18 amino acids. Here the CDR3 reads CASSQDMGQGGSTDTQYF. In DNA, the CDR3 is TGTGCCAGCAGCCAAGACATGGGACAGGGGGGTAGCACAGATACGCAGTATTTT.

This clonotype has at least ten counts. The CDR3 is CASSYAQGDNSPLHF. As DNA, the CDR3 is TGTGCCAGCAGTTACGCACAGGGAGATAATTCACCCCTCCACTTT. V usage is TRBV6-5 and J usage is TRBJ1-6; D is perhaps TRBD1 (6 bases). V was trimmed by 2 bases and J by 5 bases, leaving 10 bases between them. This CDR3 comprises 15 residues. Germline V gives CDR1 MNHEY, CDR2 SVGAGI.